This T cell receptor beta chain was obtained from a study of spatial heterogeneity in lung cancer. Study as a whole: Detection of beta-chain sequences consistently exceeded that of alpha-chain sequences. Raw-read counts averaged over ten per unique TCR and UMI combination.

Time point given: sample taken at primary tumor resection. Unsorted tumor, nontumor lung tissue or cryopreserved PBMC supplied the whole RNA. Study-level points and caveats: Ubiquitous expanded tumor TCRs showed up in blood more at resection than follow-up.

Every TCR cDNA molecule bore a unique molecular identifier. TCRdb analysed the 5' RACE reads with MiXCR anew, one entry per CDR3 protein. The sample lists 11,000 to 15,000 distinct CDR3 sequences; 10% were seen once. This clonotype was seen at least ten times. The antigen is not known. V shed 10 bases and J shed 5 bases, with 14 bases lying between them. The germline gives CDR1 LNHDA, CDR2 SQIVND (reference sequence). CDR3 length: 13 amino acids. Material: PBMCs, obtained at surgery. The chain carries TRBV19 and TRBJ1-4, with D uncertain. The sequence came from a male donor with early-stage non-small cell lung cancer. The CDR3: CATGRPGNEKLFF. For the CDR3, the DNA is TGTGCCACCGGACGTCCAGGCAATGAAAAACTGTTTTTT.